This T cell receptor beta chain comes out of a study of T cells after yellow fever vaccination. Findings of the study overall: Although most clonotypes did not, a small share appeared in both CD4 and CD8 compartments. There was a possibility that FACS-sorted repertoires contained abundant clonotypes contaminating from the bulk population.

Between the trimmed V and J ends, which lost 1 base and 5 bases, there was a span of 11 bases. In germline, CDR1 is SGHVS, CDR2 FNYEAQ. The CDR3 length is 14 residues. TCRdb itself ran the 5' RACE reads through MiXCR, one entry per CDR3 protein. The sample has about 240,000 distinct CDR3 sequences; approximately 3.8% are singletons. On this clonotype: Its antigen is undetermined.

The sequenced sample was PBMCs, obtained 15 days after the yellow fever booster vaccination. This receptor was identified in a man younger than 30 who received the YFV17D yellow fever vaccine. The rearrangement uses TRBV7-6 and TRBJ2-5; D remains unclear. This CDR3 is CASSLGGNLETQYF. The CDR3 DNA reads as TGTGCCAGCAGCTTAGGTGGCAATCTGGAGACCCAGTACTTC.